The source of this T cell receptor beta chain is a study of prognosis after radiotherapy for stage I lung cancer. It was by two-round multiplex PCR that TCR beta CDR3 was amplified from genomic DNA. Gene-specific primers for each TRBV and TRBJ gene drove first-round PCR. TCRdb re-derived calls from the multiplex PCR reads in MiXCR, one entry per CDR3 protein. There are around 31,000 distinct CDR3 sequences in the sample; 25% to 35% occur only once, and 30% to 35% lies in the top ten. CDR3 length: 11 residues. Germline CDR1 MNHEY, CDR2 SVGAGI. Trimming removed 3 bases at V and 3 bases at J, with 0 bases between. This clonotype came up many times.

The source was PBMCs, collected before or after stereotactic body radiation therapy (not recorded which). This clonotype was obtained from a donor aged 50 or older with non-small cell lung cancer. The chain couples TRBV6-5 to TRBJ1-3; D is uncertain. The CDR3 protein is CASSYGNTIYF. CDR3 nucleotide sequence: TGTGCCAGCAGTTATGGAAACACCATATATTTT.